This passage covers 27 T cell receptor beta chains from one sample sequenced in a study of radiation and T cells in renal cell carcinoma. TCRdb's table, derived via immunoSEQ multiplex PCR, lists solely in-frame clones and lacks some. Among about 95,000 clones listed, about 86% were seen once. The time point here: baseline pretreatment blood. Treatment reported: 15 Gy SBRT to primary tumor, nephrectomy 4 weeks later. The material sequenced was blood, taken from a patient whose treatment included radiotherapy and nephrectomy. The receptors come from a man aged 50 or older with renal cell carcinoma.

The V call is TRBV6-5, the J call TRBJ1-1; weak D call: TRBD1 (5 bases). Trimming took off 7 bases at V and 0 bases at J, with 12 bases between the two ends. The V gene's germline CDR1 is MNHEY and CDR2 SVGAGI. The CDR3 loop spans 14 amino acids. CDR3 coding DNA: TGTGCCAGCAAAAGACAGCTATTGAACACTGAAGCTTTCTTT. This sequence encodes CASKRQLLNTEAFF.

The chain has TRBV7-9 and TRBJ2-7; 8 nucleotides match TRBD1. Looked up from germline, CDR1 is SEHNR and CDR2 is FQNEAQ (reference sequence). This CDR3 is 14 amino acids long. The J segment lost 1 base and the V segment lost 5 bases, leaving 4 bases of the junction unmatched. The CDR3 DNA is TGTGCCAGCAGCCTAAGGACAGGGTCCTACGAGCAGTACTTC. This codes for CASSLRTGSYEQYF. The full variable domain, rest sourced from reference TRBV7-9 and TRBJ2-7, is DTGVSQNPRHKITKRGQNVTFRCDPISEHNRLYWYRQTLGQGPEFLTYFQNEAQLEKSRLLSDRFSAERPKGSFSTLEIQRTEQGDSAMYLCASSLRTGSYEQYFGPGTRLTVT.

The J gene is TRBJ2-2, the V gene TRBV7-6; 9 bases fit TRBD1. Germline-derived CDR1 and CDR2 are SGHVS and FNYEAQ. The CDR3 contains 15 residues. Trimming took 5 bases from V and 5 from J; bases not matched to a gene: 6. The CDR3 DNA reads TGTGCCAGCAGCATTCGGACAGGGGAAACCGGGGAGCTGTTTTTT. Its translation: CASSIRTGETGELFF.

To note about this clone: Mismatch with germline at one junction end may stem from a read error. V usage is TRBV27 and J usage is TRBJ1-2; a possible D gene is TRBD1 (5 bases). This CDR3 is built from 12 residues. The germline gives CDR1 MNHEY, CDR2 SMNVEV (reference sequence). CDR3 nucleotide sequence: TGTGCCAGCAGTCCAAACGGCCAAGGGGCGGCCTTC. The encoded protein is CASSPNGQGAAF.

In this sample, this clone turned up a few times. The V gene is TRBV27, the J gene TRBJ1-4; no reliable D call. The CDR3 is 16 amino acids. V was clipped by 6 bases and J by 8 bases, with 22 bases between them. CDR1 is MNHEY, CDR2 SMNVEV, per germline (reference sequence). CDR3 nucleotides: TGTGCCAGCAGCTCCGGACGGCTTCCTATCAGCGAAAAACTGTTTTTT. Translated: CASSSGRLPISEKLFF.

The chain has TRBV29-1 and TRBJ1-1; D might be TRBD1 (5 bases). CDR3 length: 13 amino acids. Germline-derived CDR1 and CDR2 are SQVTM and ANQGSEA. V lost 6 bases to trimming and J lost 1 base, with 12 bases between them. The CDR3 DNA sequence: TGCAGCGTCGTATCTCAGGGGAACACTGAAGCTTTCTTT. It encodes CSVVSQGNTEAFF.

The genes are TRBV27 and TRBJ2-4; D is unclear. CDR3 length equals 16 residues. Germline V gene lookup returns CDR1 MNHEY and CDR2 SMNVEV (reference sequence). V lost 3 bases and J 1 base, leaving 13 bases between the germline ends. The CDR3 DNA follows: TGTGCCAGCAGTTTTCGACCCCCCGTGGCCAAAAACATTCAGTACTTC. Translating it yields CASSFRPPVAKNIQYF.

The chain uses TRBV9 and TRBJ1-2; no definite D call. CDR1 and CDR2 from the germline V gene are SGDLS and YYNGEE. This CDR3 spans 16 amino acids. Trimming removed 0 bases from V and 4 bases from J, with 16 bases in between. The CDR3 sequence is CASSVGVSLGGYGYTF. Here the CDR3 DNA reads TGTGCCAGCAGCGTAGGCGTTTCCCTGGGAGGCTATGGCTACACCTTC.

The chain is built from TRBV7-8 and TRBJ2-7, with 9 bases matching TRBD2. Germline lookup yields CDR1 SGHVS and CDR2 FQNEAQ. The CDR3 is 15 amino acids. The V and J ends lost 5 bases and 3 bases, in that order; junction bases with no gene match: 8. The CDR3 here is CASSQVAGVSYEQYF. The CDR3 DNA reads as TGTGCCAGCAGCCAAGTAGCGGGAGTAAGCTACGAGCAGTACTTC.

A few counts support this clone. The chain uses TRBV30 and TRBJ1-3; possibly TRBD1 for D (5 bases). V was trimmed by 0 bases and J by 11 bases, leaving 14 bases between them. The V gene's germline CDR1 is GTSNPN and CDR2 SVGIG (reference sequence). The CDR3 runs 13 residues. CDR3 protein: CAWSVGQGMAIYF. The CDR3 bases are TGTGCCTGGAGTGTAGGGCAGGGTATGGCCATATATTTT.

The chain carries TRBV6-5 and TRBJ1-2; D gene unclear. The germline gives CDR1 MNHEY, CDR2 SVGAGI. The CDR3 covers 14 residues. V lost 5 bases and J lost 4, with 14 bases in between. CDR3 protein: CASSEGSLAYGYTF. The CDR3 DNA reads as TGTGCCAGCAGTGAAGGGTCGCTAGCCTATGGCTACACCTTC.

On this clone: This same CDR3 is encoded by further DNA sequences in the sample. J is TRBJ2-7 and V is TRBV6-5; no clear D. V lost 5 bases and J lost 3, with 8 bases in between. The CDR3 contains 12 residues. CDR1 and CDR2 (germline): MNHEY, SVGAGI. The CDR3 protein is CASSPTGYEQYF. CDR3 sequence (DNA): TGTGCCAGCAGTCCGACGGGCTACGAGCAGTACTTC.

The table lists this clone with a count of one. The chain couples TRBV29-1 to TRBJ2-2; TRBD1 or TRBD2 may be the D gene (5 bases each). CDR1 and CDR2 from the germline V gene are SQVTM and ANQGSEA. V dropped 4 bases and J dropped 0 bases, with 9 bases sitting between them. The CDR3 length is 14 residues. The CDR3 sequence is CSVARGANTGELFF. The CDR3 coding sequence is TGCAGCGTTGCTAGAGGGGCGAACACCGGGGAGCTGTTTTTT.

The V and J genes are TRBV6-4 and TRBJ2-2; 7 positions agree with TRBD1. CDR1 MRHNA and CDR2 SNTAGT come from the germline V gene. The CDR3 is 13 residues long. V shed 4 bases and J 7 bases; nucleotides not matched to a gene: 3. The CDR3 sequence: CASSAGTVGELFF. CDR3 nucleotides: TGTGCCAGCAGTGCCGGGACAGTCGGGGAGCTGTTTTTT.

Worth noting for this clone: A junction boundary mismatches the germline segment, possibly from a read error. V and J are TRBV5-1 and TRBJ2-1; TRBD1 or TRBD2 may be the D gene (5 bases each). This CDR3 has 16 residues. Per germline, CDR1 SGHRS and CDR2 YFSETQ. The CDR3 sequence is CASSLGEGLGYNEQFF. DNA of the CDR3: TGCGCCAGCAGTTTGGGGGAAGGGCTAGGCTACAATGAGCAGTTCTTC.

The rearrangement joins TRBV5-5 to TRBJ1-2, with a weak D call TRBD1 (6 bases). CDR1 SGHKS and CDR2 YYEKEE come from the germline V gene (reference sequence). This CDR3 has 17 amino acids. Trimming removed 6 bases from V and 6 bases from J, with 27 bases in between. CDR3 in DNA: TGTGCCAGCACCCCCGGCGGGGGGCTGAGGGGAGGTAATGGCTACACCTTC. It specifies CASTPGGGLRGGNGYTF. The whole variable domain, remainder taken from reference TRBV5-5 and TRBJ1-2, is DAGVTQSPTHLIKTRGQQVTLRCSPISGHKSVSWYQQVLGQGPQFIFQYYEKEERGRGNFPDRFSARQFPNYSSELNVNALLLGDSALYLCASTPGGGLRGGNGYTFGSGTRLTVV.

The chain has TRBV7-2 and TRBJ1-5; D is undetermined. The CDR3 is 16 amino acids. The germline V gene has CDR1 SGHTA and CDR2 FQGNSA. V dropped 4 bases and J dropped 0 bases, with 13 bases sitting between them. CDR3 sequence reads: CASSSYLGYSNQPQHF. The CDR3 nucleotides are TGTGCCAGCAGCTCCTACTTAGGGTATAGCAATCAGCCCCAGCATTTT.

The gene calls are TRBV19 and TRBJ1-2; D is unresolved. This CDR3 comprises 12 residues. V lost 4 bases and J 8 bases, leaving 11 bases between the germline ends. Germline V gene sequence: CDR1 LNHDA, CDR2 SQIVND (reference sequence). The CDR3 bases are TGTGCCAGTAGTAGGGTGGAAGGGGGCTACACCTTC. Protein product: CASSRVEGGYTF. Variable domain in full (rest from reference TRBV19 and TRBJ1-2): DGGITQSPKYLFRKEGQNVTLSCEQNLNHDAMYWYRQDPGQGLRLIYYSQIVNDFQKGDIAEGYSVSREKKESFPLTVTSAQKNPTAFYLCASSRVEGGYTFGSGTRLTVV.

The V call is TRBV2, the J call TRBJ1-5; 11 positions match TRBD1. The V gene end was trimmed by 7 bases and the J gene end by 6 bases; junction bases not matched to a gene: 8. Looked up from germline, CDR1 is SNHLY and CDR2 is FYNNEI. This CDR3 region has 15 residues. The CDR3 nucleotides read TGTGCCAGCAACCTGGGACAGGGGGTAGTTCAGCCCCAGCATTTT. Translation gives CASNLGQGVVQPQHF.

The J gene is TRBJ1-2, the V gene TRBV6-6; no reliable D call. The CDR3 spans 12 residues. CDR1 and CDR2 (germline): MNHNY, SVGAGI (reference sequence). The germline V and J ends were trimmed by 4 bases and 4 bases, with 7 bases remaining between them. This chain's CDR3 is CASSSGLYGYTF. The CDR3 DNA follows: TGTGCCAGCAGTTCCGGTCTCTATGGCTACACCTTC.

This clone came up once. Compared with germline, one end of the junction differs, possibly owing to a read error. The rearrangement uses TRBV27 and TRBJ2-1; 9 nucleotides match TRBD1. In germline, CDR1 is MNHEY, CDR2 SMNVEV (reference sequence). The CDR3 has 12 residues. The CDR3 loop reads CASRPGTGFLVF. The CDR3, as DNA: TGTGCCAGCAGACCCGGGACAGGGTTCTTAGTCTTC.

This rearrangement joins TRBV19 to TRBJ1-1, with unresolved D. The germline gives CDR1 LNHDA, CDR2 SQIVND (reference sequence). The CDR3 sequence is 14 residues long. V lost 1 base, J lost 6 bases, and 12 bases lay in between. The CDR3 here is CASSIVHSGAEAFF. In DNA, the CDR3 is TGTGCCAGTAGTATAGTGCACTCGGGTGCTGAAGCTTTCTTT.

This chain joins TRBV7-3 and TRBJ2-1; D possibly corresponds to TRBD2 (6 bases). CDR3 size: 12 residues. CDR1 and CDR2 (germline): SGHTA, FQGTGA. Deletions cut 1 base from V and 11 bases from J, with 9 bases between. The CDR3 nucleotides read TGTGCCAGCAGCTTAAGTAGCGGAAAGCAGTTCTTC. Encoded protein: CASSLSSGKQFF. Based on the CDR3 plus reference TRBV7-3 and TRBJ2-1, the full variable domain is GAGVSQTPSNKVTEKGKYVELRCDPISGHTALYWYRQSLGQGPEFLIYFQGTGAADDSGLPNDRFFAVRPEGSVSTLKIQRTERGDSAVYLCASSLSSGKQFFGPGTRLTVL.

J is TRBJ2-7 and V is TRBV30; 11 nucleotides match TRBD2. V shed 4 bases, J shed 3 bases, and the junction held 8 bases outside the gene matches. Germline V lookup: CDR1 GTSNPN, CDR2 SVGIG (reference sequence). The CDR3 is 15 amino acids. The CDR3 region is CAWIRRTSGYYEQYF. DNA of the CDR3: TGTGCCTGGATTCGAAGGACTAGCGGGTACTACGAGCAGTACTTC. Combining the CDR3 with reference TRBV30 and TRBJ2-7 gives the whole variable domain SQTIHQWPATLVQPVGSPLSLECTVEGTSNPNLYWYRQAAGRGLQLLFYSVGIGQISSEVPQNLSASRPQDRQFILSSKKLLLSDSGFYLCAWIRRTSGYYEQYFGPGTRLTVT.

In its sample, this clone was seen a few times. The chain employs TRBV15 and TRBJ2-7; no definite D call. V was shortened by 0 bases and J by 2 bases, with 8 bases between the two germline ends. The CDR3 runs 14 residues. Per the germline V gene, CDR1 is LNHNV and CDR2 is YYDKDF (reference sequence). The CDR3 nucleotides are TGTGCCACCAGCAGAGATCAAAGGGCCTACGAGCAGTACTTC. This gives the protein CATSRDQRAYEQYF.

The rearrangement links TRBV10-3 to TRBJ1-5; 7 bases are shared with TRBD1. Trimming removed 2 bases from V and 9 bases from J; junction bases left unmatched: 13. CDR3 length: 16 residues. The germline gives CDR1 ENHRY, CDR2 SYGVKD. Here the CDR3 reads CAISELKTGPQGPQHF. The CDR3, as DNA: TGTGCCATCAGTGAGCTCAAGACAGGGCCACAGGGGCCCCAGCATTTT.

The rearrangement links TRBV27 to TRBJ2-7; a weak D match, TRBD1 (6 bases). Germline V gene data show CDR1 as MNHEY and CDR2 as SMNVEV (reference sequence). This CDR3 has 13 residues. The V end lost 4 bases, the J end lost 6 bases, and 13 bases lay between the germline ends. Here the CDR3 reads CASSSPDSFEQYF. Written as DNA, the CDR3 is TGTGCCAGCAGTTCCCCGGACAGCTTCGAGCAGTACTTC.